What follows are 5 T cell receptor beta chains derived from one specimen sequenced in a study of identical twins. Each CDR3 protein is one row after TCRdb ran MiXCR on the 5' RACE reads. Of around 230,000 distinct CDR3 sequences in the sample, 6.5% were seen once. These data were likewise used in another study, on T cells expressing NK-cell markers.

Source material: CD8+ T cells sorted from blood. The receptors were gathered from a woman between 18 and 29 years old in good health.

In its sample, this clonotype was seen many times. The V and J genes are TRBV6-4 and TRBJ2-3; 7 bases fit TRBD1. The CDR3 sequence is 14 residues long. The V and J ends lost 3 bases and 2 bases, in that order; junction bases with no gene match: 2. Germline loops: CDR1 MRHNA, CDR2 SNTAGT. CDR3 DNA sequence: TGTGCCAGCAGTGAAAAGGGGGCCACAGATACGCAGTATTTT. It translates to CASSEKGATDTQYF.

The V gene is TRBV4-1, the J gene TRBJ2-7, with D possibly TRBD1 on 5 matching bases. Germline loops: CDR1 MGHRA, CDR2 YSYEKL. There are 13 residues in the CDR3. The ends were cut back, 0 bases at V and 7 bases at J, with 10 bases in the middle. Written as DNA, the CDR3 is TGCGCCAGCAGCCAAGAACGGACACATGAGCAGTACTTC. Translating it yields CASSQERTHEQYF.

This clonotype came up a few times. The rearrangement joins TRBV29-1 to TRBJ2-2; D uncertain. This CDR3 comprises 11 residues. The germline V gene encodes CDR1 SQVTM and CDR2 ANQGSEA. V dropped 4 bases and J dropped 6 bases, with 6 bases sitting between them. The DNA for the CDR3 is TGCAGCGTTGTAATCCCCGGGGAGCTGTTTTTT. This gives the protein CSVVIPGELFF.

The genes are TRBV11-2 and TRBJ2-1; TRBD2 aligns across 9 bases. J lost 1 base, V lost 4 bases, and 8 bases had no gene match. From germline, CDR1 is SGHAT and CDR2 FQNNGV. The CDR3 runs 17 residues. The CDR3 region is CASSSLKTSGSYNEQFF. The CDR3 DNA follows: TGTGCCAGCAGCTCACTTAAGACTAGCGGATCCTACAATGAGCAGTTCTTC.

The chain carries TRBV20-1 and TRBJ2-5, with D tentatively TRBD1 or TRBD2 (6 bases each). Germline CDR1 DFQATT, CDR2 SNEGSKA (reference sequence). The germline V and J ends were trimmed by 3 bases and 5 bases, with 16 bases remaining between them. The CDR3 consists of 14 residues. This CDR3 is CSARFPGGRETQYF. CDR3 coding DNA: TGCAGTGCTAGGTTTCCTGGGGGGCGGGAGACCCAGTACTTC.